These T cell receptor beta chains were read from a single sample in a study of CXCR3-negative and CXCR3-positive naive CD8 T cells. One entry per CDR3 protein, without DNA, is what TCRdb gives after re-calling the 5' RACE reads. This sample's table reports about 43,000 distinct CDR3 sequences. Sequenced sample: memory CD8+ T cells from blood. These TCRs come from a human donor in good health. Some clones in this sample may be carry-over from other donors' samples. Both conserved end residues are part of each CDR3. Fields, in order: J gene, CDR3 length, V gene, CDR3 protein.

TRBJ2-2,16,TRBV3-1,CASSHRDPTKAGELFF
TRBJ1-2,15,TRBV12-3/TRBV12-4,CASSYPGITGGGYTF
TRBJ2-7,15,TRBV4-3,CASSQDGSLAYEQYF
TRBJ2-4,15,TRBV7-2,CASSLTSGVLNIQCF
TRBJ1-2,15,TRBV7-2,CASSEWDRDVPGYTF
TRBJ2-1,13,TRBV29-1,CSATGTDYNEQFF
TRBJ1-4,15,TRBV7-2,CASSLVPGGSEKLFF
TRBJ2-7,13,TRBV29-1,CSVVGGSDYEQYF
TRBJ1-1,15,TRBV2,CASSEYRGTRTEAFF
TRBJ2-3,11,TRBV7-3,CARSSTDTQYF
TRBJ2-1,15,TRBV7-9,CASSKQTKAYNEQFF
TRBJ2-1,15,TRBV28,CASSPQGVPYEGQFF
TRBJ1-1,12,TRBV28,CASSLRAGEAFF
TRBJ2-1,16,TRBV28,CASSSLRQGNGNEQFF
TRBJ2-7,15,TRBV7-9,CASSHPYDPPGEQYF
TRBJ2-5,14,TRBV27,CASRPLRAQETQYF
TRBJ2-2,20,TRBV5-1,CASSFLVGYLRGPNTGELFF
TRBJ2-1,13,TRBV12-3/TRBV12-4,CASSYSSYNVQFF
TRBJ2-3,14,TRBV7-3,CASSSPVPTDTHYF
TRBJ1-1,13,TRBV5-1,CASSWGQGTEAFF
TRBJ1-2,14,TRBV10-3,CAISEDQGDYGYTF
TRBJ1-4,15,TRBV12-3/TRBV12-4,CASSLIAGAEEKLFF
TRBJ2-7,14,TRBV5-1,CASSLTGGVYEQYF
TRBJ1-4,14,TRBV7-2,CASSFVGPGEKLFF
TRBJ1-1,14,TRBV6-5,CASSYSGRGAEAFF
TRBJ2-5,15,TRBV7-2,CASSSRTASKETQYF
TRBJ1-2,13,TRBV12-3/TRBV12-4,CASSIGTAYGYTF